The TCR beta chain under discussion was sequenced for a study of response to subunit inactivated influenza vaccine. This CDR3 spans 14 amino acids. The germline V gene encodes CDR1 SEHNR and CDR2 FQNEAQ (reference sequence). The V segment lost 3 bases and the J segment 6 bases; nucleotides outside the gene matches: 1. Notes on the study in general: It was suggested by the authors that few new T cells are recruited by each seasonal influenza vaccination.

Concerning this clonotype itself: Its antigen is unknown.

A single record per CDR3 protein comes from TCRdb applying MiXCR to the RT-PCR reads. The repertoire holds almost 250,000 distinct CDR3 sequences, with approximately 12% as singletons. The sequence was obtained from a man aged 50-59 years who received an inactivated influenza vaccine. The sample here was non-naive T cells sorted from PBMCs, taken around 15 days before vaccination. V usage is TRBV7-9 and J usage is TRBJ1-4; 10 bases are a match to TRBD1. CDR3 sequence (DNA): TGTGCCAGCAGCTTGGACAGGGGGTATGAAAAACTGTTTTTT. Translating gives CASSLDRGYEKLFF.